This TCR beta chain came from a study of blood T cell repertoires in COVID-19. CDR1 and CDR2 (germline): GTSNPN, SVGIG (reference sequence). V trimming: 6 bases; J trimming: 7 bases; junction bases outside the gene matches: 4. The CDR3 consists of 13 residues. Method: immunoSEQ multiplex PCR; TCRdb's copy keeps in-frame clones and lacks some. The sample shows some 50,000 clones, 90% of them seen only once. Specimen: peripheral blood. The sequence came from a middle-aged man with acute or convalescent COVID-19. V and J are TRBV30 and TRBJ2-1, with 12 bases that match TRBD2. CDR3 bases: TGTGCCTGCGCCGGGACTAGCGGGAATGAGCAGTTCTTC. This codes for CACAGTSGNEQFF.